The source of this T cell receptor beta chain is a study of blood T cell repertoires in COVID-19. As handled by the study authors: By means of reference gene primer amplification, nucleated cell counts were estimated. The method was immunoSEQ multiplex PCR; TCRdb's version includes in-frame clones alone and lacks a portion of them. That table gives V, J and clone size, and the DNA gave D and trimming. Of 250,000 to 350,000 clones listed, roughly 90% were seen once; the top ten hold roughly 6.5%. Source material: peripheral blood. The TCR sequence derives from a man between 18 and 29 years old who had recovered from COVID-19.

The CDR3 DNA sequence: TGTGCCAGCAGCTTGGAAGGGTGGAGGACGGGGAAAAACACCGGGGAGCTGTTTTTT. Protein product: CASSLEGWRTGKNTGELFF. This chain links TRBV5-6 with TRBJ2-2, with D possibly being TRBD2 (5 bases). Germline assignment: CDR1 SGHDT and CDR2 YYEEEE. V lost 0 bases, J lost 2 bases, and 20 bases lay in between. CDR3 size: 19 residues.